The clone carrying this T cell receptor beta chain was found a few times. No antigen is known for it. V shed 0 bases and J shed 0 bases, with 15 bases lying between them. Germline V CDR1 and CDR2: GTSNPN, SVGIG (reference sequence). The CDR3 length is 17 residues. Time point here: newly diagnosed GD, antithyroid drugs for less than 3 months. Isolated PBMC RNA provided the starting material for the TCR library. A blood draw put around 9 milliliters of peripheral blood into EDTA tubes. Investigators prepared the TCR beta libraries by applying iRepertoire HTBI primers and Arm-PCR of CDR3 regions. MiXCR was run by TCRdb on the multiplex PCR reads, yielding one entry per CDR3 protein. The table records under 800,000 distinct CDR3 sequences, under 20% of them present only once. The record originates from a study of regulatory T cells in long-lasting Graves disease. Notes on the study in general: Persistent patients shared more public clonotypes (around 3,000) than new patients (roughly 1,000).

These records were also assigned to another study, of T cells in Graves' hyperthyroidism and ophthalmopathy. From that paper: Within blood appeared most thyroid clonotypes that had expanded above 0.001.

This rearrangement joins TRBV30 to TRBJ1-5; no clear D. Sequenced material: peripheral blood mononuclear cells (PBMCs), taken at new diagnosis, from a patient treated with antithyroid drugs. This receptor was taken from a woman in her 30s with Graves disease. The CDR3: CAWSVPLASYSNQPQHF. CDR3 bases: TGTGCCTGGAGTGTACCCCTGGCCAGTTATAGCAATCAGCCCCAGCATTTT.